Following are 6 T cell receptor beta chains from one sample sequenced in a study of tumor and adjacent non-tumor tissue in lung cancer. Three rounds of nested PCR, following a modified ARM-PCR protocol, produced the TCRbeta library. MiXCR was run by TCRdb on the multiplex PCR reads, yielding one entry per CDR3 protein. Of roughly 70,000 distinct CDR3 sequences listed, approximately 68% were seen once; the top ten hold around a quarter. No cell sorting was done before RNA was extracted from the tissue. This non-tumor lung sample came from over 3 cm beyond the tumor edge. Source material: distant non-tumor lung tissue. The receptors derive from a woman aged 50 to 60 with non-small cell lung cancer.

This clonotype has at least ten counts. The chain has TRBV4-2 and TRBJ1-1, with D perhaps TRBD1 (5 bases). Trimming cost V 3 bases and J 1 base, with 15 bases left between them. Germline assignment: CDR1 LGHNA and CDR2 YNFKEQ. CDR3 length: 16 amino acids. CDR3 region: CASSHTGEGQNTEAFF. CDR3 bases: TGTGCCAGCAGCCACACCGGGGAGGGGCAGAACACTGAAGCTTTCTTT.

A remark on this clonotype: The conserved final phenylalanine or tryptophan is absent from the CDR3, which likely points to a read error. The CDR3, as DNA: TGCAGTGCTAAATCGACTTCAAATGAGCAGTTCTTA. Translating gives CSAKSTSNEQFL. The rearrangement links TRBV20-1 to TRBJ2-1; D uncertain. Trimming removed 4 bases from V and 7 bases from J, with 11 bases in between. Looked up from germline, CDR1 is DFQATT and CDR2 is SNEGSKA (reference sequence). The CDR3 has 12 residues.

The genes are TRBV14 and TRBJ2-6, with D perhaps TRBD1 (5 bases). V was shortened by 3 bases and J by 5 bases, with 11 bases between the two germline ends. CDR3 length: 15 residues. Germline CDR1 and CDR2: SGHDN and FVKESK. CDR3 sequence reads: CASSQAGSWANVLTF. As DNA, the CDR3 is TGTGCCAGCAGCCAGGCAGGGTCTTGGGCCAACGTCCTGACTTTC.

With respect to this clonotype: Relative to the germline gene, one junction end is altered; a read error may explain this. V gene TRBV11-2 combines with J gene TRBJ2-6, with D possibly matching TRBD2 (5 bases). CDR1 SGHAT and CDR2 FQNNGV come from the germline V gene. The CDR3 totals 18 residues. The CDR3 sequence is CVSSLDGRVNSGANVLTF. In DNA form, the CDR3 reads TGTGTCAGCAGCTTAGATGGGCGGGTAAACTCTGGGGCCAACGTCCTGACTTTC.

As to this clonotype: This may come from a read error, since a much larger clone is one base off. Written as DNA, the CDR3 is TGTACCAGCAGCCGGGCCCCGGGACTAGATTCGGAGACCCAGTACTTC. Translation gives CTSSRAPGLDSETQYF. This chain uses TRBV5-6 with TRBJ2-5; 8 bases are shared with TRBD2. The CDR3 spans 16 residues. Germline V gene sequence: CDR1 SGHDT, CDR2 YYEEEE.

Comment on this clonotype: This may arise from a read error, as a much more abundant clone is one base away. The chain is built from TRBV20-1 and TRBJ2-1, with 9 nucleotides matching TRBD2. Germline values: CDR1 DFQATT, CDR2 SNEGSKA (reference sequence). Unmatched junction bases numbered 8, after V lost 6 bases and J lost 2 bases. CDR3 size: 15 residues. CDR3 sequence (DNA): TGCAGTGCAGTACAGAGCGGGAGGCCCTACAATGAGCAGTTCTTC. This translates into CSAVQSGRPYNEQFF.